Each of the 32 T cell receptor beta chains below was sequenced from the same sample in a study of spatial heterogeneity in lung cancer. Specified time point: sample taken at primary tumor resection. Whole-study findings and limits: In tumors, expanded intratumoral alpha and beta TCR counts tracked mutation counts.

TCRdb redid the calling of the 5' RACE reads with MiXCR, one entry per CDR3 protein. The table has around 4,800 distinct CDR3 sequences, approximately 24% seen once; the top ten hold 9% to 10%. No antigen is known for these receptors. The source material was lung tumor tissue, sampled at surgery. These receptors were taken from a male donor with early-stage non-small cell lung cancer.

This clonotype appeared many times. This chain links TRBV30 with TRBJ1-5; D gene ambiguous. The CDR3 extends over 13 amino acids. Trimming took off 0 bases at V and 3 bases at J, with 6 bases between the two ends. Germline V gives CDR1 GTSNPN, CDR2 SVGIG (reference sequence). The CDR3 sequence is CAWSVYTNQPQHF. The CDR3 nucleotides read TGTGCCTGGAGTGTATACACCAATCAGCCCCAGCATTTT.

This sequence joins TRBV7-2 and TRBJ1-3; 11 bases match TRBD1. CDR1 is SGHTA and CDR2 is FQGNSA in the germline V gene. With 3 bases clipped from V and 1 base from J, the junction kept 5 bases outside the gene matches. This CDR3 region has 17 residues. The CDR3 nucleotides read TGTGCCAGCAGCTTTAGGACAGGGGGCCAGTCTGGAAACACCATATATTTT. It specifies CASSFRTGGQSGNTIYF.

This clonotype is classed as medium-sized. The chain recombines TRBV27 with TRBJ2-3; a weak D match, TRBD2 (5 bases). V lost 7 bases to trimming and J lost 2 bases, with 13 bases between them. The V gene's germline CDR1 is MNHEY and CDR2 SMNVEV (reference sequence). The CDR3 covers 14 residues. CDR3 nucleotides: TGTGCCAGCAACACCGGACGGGACACAGATACGCAGTATTTT. Translating gives CASNTGRDTDTQYF.

By share of the sample, this clonotype is medium-sized. The chain employs TRBV20-1 and TRBJ1-5; TRBD1 aligns across 9 bases. This CDR3 contains 13 residues. The germline CDR1 and CDR2 sequences are DFQATT and SNEGSKA (reference sequence). The trim removed 5 bases at V and 6 bases at J, leaving 5 bases unmatched. The CDR3 is CSAAGQGIQPQHF. The CDR3 DNA reads as TGCAGTGCTGCGGGACAGGGCATTCAGCCCCAGCATTTT.

This clonotype was counted a few times. The chain employs TRBV13 and TRBJ2-5, with D unresolved. The CDR3 is made up of 13 amino acids. V gave up 2 bases and J gave up 5 bases, with 9 bases separating them. CDR1 PRHDT and CDR2 FYEKMQ come from the germline V gene (reference sequence). The CDR3 spells CASSLNGEETQYF. The CDR3 DNA reads as TGTGCCAGCAGCTTAAACGGAGAGGAGACCCAGTACTTC.

The rearrangement uses TRBV29-1 and TRBJ1-5; D gene ambiguous. The CDR3 covers 13 residues. The germline V and J ends were trimmed by 7 bases and 7 bases, with 17 bases remaining between them. Looked up from germline, CDR1 is SQVTM and CDR2 is ANQGSEA. CDR3 protein: CSARLSGGQPQHF. CDR3 DNA sequence: TGCAGCGCAAGACTCTCGGGAGGGCAGCCCCAGCATTTT.

The V call is TRBV19, the J call TRBJ2-2, with TRBD2 as a possible D gene (8 bases). Germline CDR1 reads LNHDA; CDR2 reads SQIVND (reference sequence). Trimming removed 8 bases at V and 0 bases at J, with 13 bases between. This CDR3 spans 15 amino acids. The CDR3 nucleotides are TGTGCCAGTCGGGAGGGGACAGCGAACACCGGGGAGCTGTTTTTT. Translating it yields CASREGTANTGELFF.

This clonotype was seen a few times. This chain links TRBV6-2 or TRBV6-3 with TRBJ2-2, with TRBD1 identical over 9 bases. Germline CDR1 is MNHEY and CDR2 is SVGEGT. Trimming at V came to 5 bases and at J to 7 bases, leaving 8 bases not matched to a gene. CDR3 length: 15 residues. The DNA of the CDR3 is TGTGCCAGCAGTCCTCCCGGACAGGGGATCGGGGAGCTGTTTTTT. Translated: CASSPPGQGIGELFF.

The chain links TRBV6-2 or TRBV6-3 to TRBJ2-5, with D possibly TRBD2 on 6 matching bases. Germline V gives CDR1 MNHEY, CDR2 SVGEGT. The CDR3 runs 14 residues. V gave up 8 bases and J gave up 0 bases, with 13 bases separating them. In DNA, the CDR3 is TGTGCCAGCCTGGGGGGTCAGTACCAAGAGACCCAGTACTTC. Its protein is CASLGGQYQETQYF.

The V gene is TRBV11-2, the J gene TRBJ2-5, with D possibly matching TRBD2 (5 bases). In germline, CDR1 is SGHAT, CDR2 FQNNGV. The CDR3 loop spans 13 amino acids. V lost 3 bases to trimming and J lost 5 bases, with 10 bases between them. The DNA for the CDR3 is TGTGCCAGCAGCTTTGGCGGGCCGGAGACCCAGTACTTC. This sequence encodes CASSFGGPETQYF.

By sample fraction, this clonotype is medium-sized. The chain is built from TRBV20-1 and TRBJ2-7; TRBD1 matches 10 bases. There are 13 residues in the CDR3. The J segment lost 4 bases and the V segment lost 5 bases, leaving 5 bases of the junction unmatched. In germline, CDR1 is DFQATT, CDR2 SNEGSKA (reference sequence). The CDR3 here is CSASRDRGYEQYF. In DNA, the CDR3 is TGCAGTGCTTCTCGGGACAGGGGATACGAGCAGTACTTC.

J is TRBJ2-5 and V is TRBV12-3 or TRBV12-4; no firm D call. Trimming pared 2 bases from V and 1 base from J, leaving 8 bases between. The CDR3 runs 14 residues. CDR3 loop: CASSLQPTQETQYF. The CDR3 DNA reads as TGTGCCAGCAGTTTACAGCCCACCCAAGAGACCCAGTACTTC.

Judged by abundance, this clonotype is medium-sized. This sequence joins TRBV6-5 and TRBJ2-1; TRBD2 agrees at 9 bases. Trimming cost V 4 bases and J 7 bases; bases outside gene matches: 5. Germline V gene data show CDR1 as MNHEY and CDR2 as SVGAGI. The length of the CDR3 is 14 residues. CDR3 DNA sequence: TGTGCCAGCAGTTGGCGGGAGGGACGGAATGAGCAGTTCTTC. It translates to CASSWREGRNEQFF.

This clonotype was detected ten times or more. The J gene is TRBJ2-3, the V gene TRBV20-1; D remains ambiguous. The CDR3 extends over 14 amino acids. Germline V CDR1 and CDR2: DFQATT, SNEGSKA (reference sequence). V was cut by 0 bases and J by 1 base, with 8 bases left in between. This chain's CDR3 is CSARDLGGTDTQYF. As DNA, the CDR3 is TGCAGTGCTAGAGATCTGGGCGGCACAGATACGCAGTATTTT.

This clonotype is medium-sized in the sample. The V gene is TRBV11-2, the J gene TRBJ2-3; 13 nucleotides align to TRBD2. The germline gives CDR1 SGHAT, CDR2 FQNNGV. CDR3 length equals 16 residues. V was pared by 1 base and J by 6 bases, with 4 bases of the junction left unmatched. CDR3: CASSLAWTSGSDTQYF. In DNA form, the CDR3 reads TGTGCCAGCAGCTTAGCGTGGACTAGCGGGAGTGATACGCAGTATTTT.

This clonotype is categorized as medium-sized (0.01 to 0.1%). The CDR3 loop is CASRDRLAPSGDTQYF. The CDR3 DNA is TGTGCCAGCAGGGACCGACTAGCCCCTTCCGGCGATACGCAGTATTTT. The chain uses TRBV2 and TRBJ2-3; TRBD2 aligns across 7 bases. J gave up 6 bases and V 6 bases, and 15 bases lay outside the gene matches. The CDR3 extends over 16 amino acids. Germline CDR1 and CDR2: SNHLY and FYNNEI.

In this sample, this clonotype turned up a few times. The V and J genes are TRBV20-1 and TRBJ2-5, with unresolved D. The V gene lost 6 bases and the J gene lost 5 bases, with 16 bases spanning the gap. Germline loops: CDR1 DFQATT, CDR2 SNEGSKA (reference sequence). The CDR3 runs 13 residues. The CDR3 here is CSAEYRIGETQYF. As DNA, the CDR3 is TGCAGTGCCGAGTATCGTATAGGGGAGACCCAGTACTTC.

The V call is TRBV27, the J call TRBJ2-7; D is possibly TRBD2 (5 bases). The length of the CDR3 is 15 residues. Trimming took 5 bases from V and 5 from J, leaving 19 bases between them. Germline V gives CDR1 MNHEY, CDR2 SMNVEV (reference sequence). The CDR3 bases are TGTGCCAGCAGTCCCCGACCCACGGGATACGACGAGCAGTACTTC. This sequence encodes CASSPRPTGYDEQYF.

This clonotype ranks as medium-sized (0.01 to 0.1%). The gene calls are TRBV29-1 and TRBJ2-7; 16 bases line up with TRBD2. CDR1 is SQVTM and CDR2 is ANQGSEA in the germline V gene. The J segment lost 6 bases and the V segment lost 3 bases, leaving 2 bases of the junction unmatched. The CDR3 is 14 residues long. The DNA for the CDR3 is TGCAGCGTTGACGGGACTAGCGGGGGGGGCGAGCAGTACTTC. Translating gives CSVDGTSGGGEQYF.

This clonotype was recorded a few times. This chain's CDR3 is CASSFRTGFWPEAFF. CDR3 nucleotide sequence: TGTGCCAGCAGCTTCCGGACAGGATTTTGGCCTGAAGCTTTCTTT. The rearrangement links TRBV5-5 to TRBJ1-1, with 7 nucleotides matching TRBD1. Per the germline V gene, CDR1 is SGHKS and CDR2 is YYEKEE (reference sequence). The CDR3 loop spans 15 amino acids. V shed 2 bases and J 6 bases; nucleotides not matched to a gene: 10.

The J gene is TRBJ1-2, the V gene TRBV20-1; TRBD1 matches 9 bases. The CDR3 runs 15 residues. The germline CDR1 and CDR2 sequences are DFQATT and SNEGSKA (reference sequence). The trim removed 6 bases at V and 4 bases at J, leaving 12 bases unmatched. CDR3 coding DNA: TGCAGTGCGGAACGTCCCGGGACAGGGATCTATGGCTACACCTTC. It codes for CSAERPGTGIYGYTF.

This clonotype was recorded many times. J is TRBJ2-7 and V is TRBV4-3; 7 bases agree with TRBD1. The ends lost 3 bases at V and 0 bases at J; junction bases unmatched: 8. This CDR3 has 16 amino acids. Germline-derived CDR1 and CDR2 are LGHNA and YSLEER. CDR3 in amino acids: CASSQGPDRFSYEQYF. DNA for the CDR3: TGCGCCAGCAGCCAGGGCCCGGACAGGTTCTCCTACGAGCAGTACTTC.

This clonotype was counted between two and nine times. V is TRBV7-2 and J is TRBJ2-3, with 11 nucleotides matching TRBD2. Trimming took 5 bases from V and 6 from J; bases not matched to a gene: 13. This CDR3 region has 17 residues. Germline values: CDR1 SGHTA, CDR2 FQGNSA. CDR3 residues: CASSPPISGRARDTQYF. DNA of the CDR3: TGTGCCAGCAGCCCCCCGATTAGCGGGAGGGCAAGGGATACGCAGTATTTT.

The chain has TRBV4-2 and TRBJ2-3; either TRBD1 or TRBD2 may fit D (5 bases each). The CDR3 is 14 amino acids. Per germline, CDR1 LGHNA and CDR2 YNFKEQ. Trimming removed 1 base from V and 3 bases from J, with 8 bases in between. The CDR3 protein is CASSQGGLTDTQYF. The CDR3, as DNA: TGTGCCAGCAGCCAAGGGGGGTTGACAGATACGCAGTATTTT.

This clonotype is medium-sized within its sample. The chain uses TRBV28 and TRBJ1-1; 10 bases agree with TRBD1. The CDR3 length is 15 residues. Germline CDR1 is MDHEN and CDR2 is SYDVKM. V shed 4 bases, J shed 5 bases, and the junction held 7 bases outside the gene matches. CDR3 in DNA: TGTGCCAGCAGTTCCGGGGGACAGGGGTGGACTGAAGCTTTCTTT. Residues: CASSSGGQGWTEAFF. Looking up the rest from reference TRBV28 and TRBJ1-1 gives the full variable domain: DVKVTQSSRYLVKRTGEKVFLECVQDMDHENMFWYRQDPGLGLRLIYFSYDVKMKEKGDIPEGYSVSREKKERFSLILESASTNQTSMYLCASSSGGQGWTEAFFGQGTRLTVV.

By share, this clonotype counts as large. The V and J genes are TRBV20-1 and TRBJ2-3, with 7 bases that match TRBD2. The CDR3 covers 18 residues. The germline V gene encodes CDR1 DFQATT and CDR2 SNEGSKA (reference sequence). Trimming cost V 1 base and J 3 bases; bases outside gene matches: 16. The CDR3 nucleotides read TGCAGTGCTAGAGTCTTGCCTCTAACCGGGACTACTACAGATACGCAGTATTTT. This encodes CSARVLPLTGTTTDTQYF.

By share, this clonotype ranks as medium-sized. The V call is TRBV19, the J call TRBJ2-5; the D is unclear. The CDR3 covers 13 residues. Germline-derived CDR1 and CDR2 are LNHDA and SQIVND (reference sequence). V shed 5 bases and J shed 2 bases, with 9 bases lying between them. The DNA for the CDR3 is TGTGCCAGTAGTCGACTTGAACAAGAGACCCAGTACTTC. Residues: CASSRLEQETQYF.

This clonotype came up a few times. The gene calls are TRBV5-4 and TRBJ2-5, with D possibly being TRBD2 (6 bases). CDR3 length equals 14 residues. Germline V gives CDR1 SGHNT, CDR2 YYREEE (reference sequence). The V gene lost 3 bases and the J gene lost 1 base, with 10 bases spanning the gap. CDR3 sequence reads: CASSYRDFQETQYF. CDR3 nucleotides: TGTGCCAGCAGCTACCGGGACTTCCAAGAGACCCAGTACTTC.

The chain is built from TRBV24-1 and TRBJ2-5; D gene ambiguous. The germline gives CDR1 KGHDR, CDR2 SFDVKD. V lost 3 bases and J 1 base, leaving 8 bases between the germline ends. The CDR3 contains 14 residues. The CDR3 is CATSDPLFQETQYF. The DNA of the CDR3 is TGTGCCACCAGTGATCCACTATTCCAAGAGACCCAGTACTTC.

The chain carries TRBV11-2 and TRBJ1-1; D remains unclear. This CDR3 spans 14 amino acids. Trimming cost V 4 bases and J 0 bases, with 9 bases left between them. Germline V gene data show CDR1 as SGHAT and CDR2 as FQNNGV. The CDR3 is CASSSPFMNTEAFF. The CDR3 DNA is TGTGCCAGCAGCTCCCCGTTCATGAACACTGAAGCTTTCTTT.

By sample share, this clonotype is large. The chain has TRBV5-1 and TRBJ2-5; possible D gene TRBD2, 6 bases. This CDR3 is 14 amino acids long. Germline V gene lookup returns CDR1 SGHRS and CDR2 YFSETQ. V was cut by 0 bases and J by 3 bases, with 9 bases left in between. In DNA form, the CDR3 reads TGCGCCAGCAGCTTGGCTGGAGGGGAAGAGACCCAGTACTTC. Its translation: CASSLAGGEETQYF.

This clonotype was seen ten or more times. The chain recombines TRBV29-1 with TRBJ2-1; weak D call: TRBD2 (6 bases). The CDR3 sequence is 13 residues long. Germline CDR1 and CDR2: SQVTM and ANQGSEA. V was trimmed by 7 bases and J by 7 bases, leaving 17 bases between them. The CDR3 sequence: CSGGGGSGNEQFF. CDR3 sequence (DNA): TGCAGCGGCGGTGGGGGGAGCGGTAATGAGCAGTTCTTC.